This T cell receptor beta chain was documented in a study of blood T cell repertoires in COVID-19. Study information: The United States, Italy and Spain provided the acute and convalescent COVID-19 samples. T cells, B-cell-depleted T cells, or PBMCs provided the cDNA or gDNA that served as material.

Authors' analysis steps: Nucleated cell counts were estimated from reference gene primer amplification. Libraries were prepared by immunoSEQ multiplex PCR; TCRdb keeps only in-frame clonotypes and omits some of them. The V and J calls and clone size come from that table; D and trimming were worked out from the DNA. The table has about 300,000 clones, about four fifths seen once. The CDR3 spans 14 residues. The ends were cut back, 6 bases at V and 8 bases at J, with 19 bases in the middle. CDR1 is MDHEN and CDR2 is SYDVKM in the germline V gene. The Seattle patients, enrolled during active infection, were followed longitudinally.

The sequenced sample consisted of peripheral blood. The source of this sequence is a human donor with COVID-19, enrolled during active disease. The donor label of this sample is uncertain. The chain is built from TRBV28 and TRBJ1-2; maybe TRBD1 (5 bases). CDR3 sequence reads: CASRLRGMGGGYTF. CDR3 DNA: TGTGCCAGCAGATTGAGGGGTATGGGGGGAGGCTACACCTTC.